The 21 T cell receptor beta chains below were found in one sample sequenced in a study of neoadjuvant anti-PD-1 for oral cavity cancer. Libraries were prepared by immunoSEQ multiplex PCR; TCRdb keeps only in-frame clonotypes and omits some of them. The data show 6,000 or so clones, 58% seen once. Time point meaning: after neoadjuvant nivolumab, at surgical resection. The source material was tumor tissue, sampled after nivolumab (anti-PD-1) treatment. Receptors were obtained from a person between 40 and 79 years old with oral cavity squamous cell carcinoma.

This chain connects TRBV5-6 to TRBJ1-4; perhaps TRBD1 as D (6 bases). The V end lost 5 bases, the J end lost 7 bases, and 18 bases lay between the germline ends. CDR3 length: 15 residues. Germline values: CDR1 SGHDT, CDR2 YYEEEE. The CDR3 region has the DNA TGTGCCAGCAGTGCGGCGGGCAGGGGAGGTGAAAAACTGTTTTTT. This sequence encodes CASSAAGRGGEKLFF.

V is TRBV5-1 and J is TRBJ1-4; D is perhaps TRBD1 (6 bases). Between the trimmed V and J ends, which lost 3 bases and 5 bases, there was a span of 14 bases. The CDR3 loop spans 15 amino acids. In germline, CDR1 is SGHRS, CDR2 YFSETQ. This CDR3 is CASSSAGTLNEKLFF. CDR3 bases: TGCGCCAGCAGCTCCGCCGGGACACTGAATGAAAAACTGTTTTTT.

The chain joins TRBV5-4 to TRBJ2-3; 10 bases match TRBD2. J lost 4 bases, V lost 3 bases, and 8 bases had no gene match. Germline loops: CDR1 SGHNT, CDR2 YYREEE (reference sequence). This CDR3 region has 16 residues. CDR3 protein: CASSSKREGLADTQYF. The CDR3 region has the DNA TGTGCCAGCAGCTCCAAGCGGGAGGGCCTGGCAGATACGCAGTATTTT.

This clone occurred a few times. This rearrangement joins TRBV4-2 to TRBJ2-1; TRBD1 matches 7 bases. The germline CDR1 and CDR2 sequences are LGHNA and YNFKEQ. This CDR3 has 16 residues. J gave up 4 bases and V 1 base, and 7 bases lay outside the gene matches. The CDR3: CASSQGQGQNYNEQFF. As DNA, the CDR3 is TGTGCCAGCAGCCAAGGTCAGGGACAGAATTACAATGAGCAGTTCTTC.

The chain recombines TRBV6-1 with TRBJ2-7; 12 bases match TRBD2. The length of the CDR3 is 19 residues. Trimming took 1 base from V and 7 from J; bases not matched to a gene: 17. Germline-derived CDR1 and CDR2 are MNHNS and SASEGT. CDR3: CASSEGPKTTSGRKVEQYF. The CDR3 nucleotides read TGTGCCAGCAGTGAAGGGCCTAAAACAACTAGCGGGAGGAAGGTGGAGCAGTACTTC.

This clone was picked up a small number of times. The chain combines TRBV19 with TRBJ2-1; 10 positions match TRBD2. Trimming at V came to 1 base and at J to 7 bases, leaving 16 bases not matched to a gene. From germline, CDR1 is LNHDA and CDR2 SQIVND (reference sequence). The CDR3 spans 19 residues. CDR3: CASSIGTYDGGLADNEQFF. CDR3 DNA sequence: TGTGCCAGTAGTATAGGTACATACGATGGAGGACTAGCGGATAATGAGCAGTTCTTC.

V gene TRBV7-3 combines with J gene TRBJ1-1, with D unclear. V was cut by 5 bases and J by 5 bases, with 12 bases left in between. Germline V CDR1 and CDR2: SGHTA, FQGTGA. This CDR3 contains 13 residues. CDR3 residues: CASSRDLGTEAFF. In DNA form, the CDR3 reads TGTGCCAGCAGCCGTGACCTGGGGACTGAAGCTTTCTTT.

The table lists this clone with a few counts. The genes are TRBV10-1 and TRBJ2-7; TRBD2 aligns across 10 bases. This CDR3 spans 13 amino acids. The germline V gene has CDR1 WNHNN and CDR2 SYGVQD (reference sequence). V shed 0 bases and J 11 bases; nucleotides not matched to a gene: 4. Written as DNA, the CDR3 is TGCGCCAGCAGTGAGTCTACTAGCGGGAATAAGTACTTC. This codes for CASSESTSGNKYF.

The V call is TRBV30, the J call TRBJ1-2, with a tentative D call TRBD1 (6 bases). Germline CDR1 reads GTSNPN; CDR2 reads SVGIG (reference sequence). The CDR3 runs to 13 residues. Trimming took off 4 bases at V and 6 bases at J, with 15 bases between the two ends. The CDR3 DNA sequence: TGTGCCTGGACCCCTCGGGGGGGGCATGGCTACACCTTC. Translating gives CAWTPRGGHGYTF.

By share, this clone counts as medium-sized. Sequence at one end of the junction differs from germline and may be a read error. The V call is TRBV19, the J call TRBJ2-7; D ambiguous. This CDR3 is built from 14 residues. Germline V gene sequence: CDR1 LNHDA, CDR2 SQIVND (reference sequence). CDR3 protein: CASSEASRPSSLHF. As DNA, the CDR3 is TGTGCCAGTAGTGAGGCGAGTAGACCGTCTTCCTTGCACTTC.

On this clone itself: Other nucleotide sequences in the sample specify the same CDR3. The genes are TRBV7-9 and TRBJ2-7; TRBD1 agrees at 7 bases. With V trimmed by 6 bases and J by 2 bases, 7 bases remained unmatched. Per germline, CDR1 SEHNR and CDR2 FQNEAQ (reference sequence). The CDR3 is 14 residues long. CDR3 nucleotide sequence: TGTGCCAGCAGTCGCCAGGGGGTCACCTACGAGCAGTACTTC. Protein: CASSRQGVTYEQYF.

There are a few counts of this clone. The V and J genes are TRBV9 and TRBJ2-1; D gene unclear. The CDR3 totals 15 residues. V was clipped by 2 bases and J by 4 bases, with 13 bases between them. Looked up from germline, CDR1 is SGDLS and CDR2 is YYNGEE. CDR3 sequence reads: CASSVSDTSYNEQFF. The CDR3 DNA reads as TGTGCCAGCAGCGTCTCTGACACCTCTTACAATGAGCAGTTCTTC.

The rearrangement uses TRBV15 and TRBJ2-1; 13 bases are a match to TRBD2. Germline lookup yields CDR1 LNHNV and CDR2 YYDKDF (reference sequence). V gave up 5 bases and J gave up 6 bases; unmatched junction bases: 4. The CDR3 totals 15 residues. The CDR3 loop reads CATSRRTSGSNEQFF. The CDR3 DNA reads as TGTGCCACCAGCCGAAGGACTAGCGGGAGCAATGAGCAGTTCTTC.

V is TRBV9 and J is TRBJ2-5; D could derive from TRBD1 or TRBD2 (5 bases each). Looked up from germline, CDR1 is SGDLS and CDR2 is YYNGEE. This CDR3 contains 16 residues. V lost 0 bases to trimming and J lost 4 bases, with 16 bases between them. CDR3 sequence (DNA): TGTGCCAGCAGCGTAGGGGGGTGGGCAGCCCGAGAGACCCAGTACTTC. Protein: CASSVGGWAARETQYF. Complete variable domain (other parts from reference TRBV9 and TRBJ2-5): DSGVTQTPKHLITATGQRVTLRCSPRSGDLSVYWYQQSLDQGLQFLIQYYNGEERAKGNILERFSAQQFPDLHSELNLSSLELGDSALYFCASSVGGWAARETQYFGPGTRLLVL.

The rearrangement uses TRBV10-3 and TRBJ2-5, with 8 bases identical to TRBD2. There are 15 residues in the CDR3. Germline V gene data show CDR1 as ENHRY and CDR2 as SYGVKD. J was trimmed by 5 bases and V by 10 bases; bases with no gene match: 15. The CDR3 DNA reads TGTGCCACCCTGGCCCCGGGACTAGGTCAGGAGACCCAGTACTTC. Translated: CATLAPGLGQETQYF.

This clone has a single count. This chain connects TRBV29-1 to TRBJ2-7; D not resolved. The CDR3 runs 12 residues. Germline CDR1 and CDR2: SQVTM and ANQGSEA. Trimming removed 6 bases at V and 1 base at J, with 10 bases between. This chain's CDR3 is CSVPGSSYEQYF. CDR3 DNA: TGCAGCGTCCCGGGCTCTTCCTACGAGCAGTACTTC.

The chain carries TRBV7-6 and TRBJ2-3; 13 positions match TRBD2. The length of the CDR3 is 16 residues. V was clipped by 3 bases and J by 3 bases; unmatched bases: 3. CDR1 and CDR2 from the germline V gene are SGHVS and FNYEAQ. The CDR3 DNA is TGTGCCAGCAGCTTTAGACTAGCGGGGGGAACAGATACGCAGTATTTT. It encodes CASSFRLAGGTDTQYF.

A word on this clone: A read error may produce the germline difference seen at one junction end. The V and J genes are TRBV4-1 and TRBJ2-5, with D perhaps being TRBD1 or TRBD2 (6 bases each). Germline loops: CDR1 MGHRA, CDR2 YSYEKL. The CDR3 has 15 residues. The CDR3 protein is CASRQEGGGQETQYF. For the CDR3, the DNA is TGCGCCAGCAGGCAAGAAGGAGGGGGTCAAGAGACCCAGTACTTC.

This clone turned up a few times. This chain links TRBV9 with TRBJ2-7; 7 positions agree with TRBD2. Germline assignment: CDR1 SGDLS and CDR2 YYNGEE. The length of the CDR3 is 14 residues. After removal of 0 bases from V and 3 bases from J, the junction contained 3 bases not matched to a gene. The CDR3 is CASSVAPSGYEQYF. In DNA form, the CDR3 reads TGTGCCAGCAGCGTAGCTCCTAGCGGCTACGAGCAGTACTTC.

V is TRBV5-1 and J is TRBJ2-6; D gene uncertain. The CDR3 extends over 15 amino acids. Trimming took 6 bases from V and 0 from J, leaving 10 bases between them. From germline, CDR1 is SGHRS and CDR2 YFSETQ. CDR3 protein: CASTPDLSGANVLTF. The CDR3, as DNA: TGCGCCAGCACTCCCGACCTCTCTGGGGCCAACGTCCTGACTTTC.

V is TRBV10-3 and J is TRBJ2-5, with 9 bases identical to TRBD2. The CDR3 has 15 amino acids. Germline V gene data show CDR1 as ENHRY and CDR2 as SYGVKD. V gave up 6 bases and J gave up 3 bases; unmatched junction bases: 8. CDR3 coding DNA: TGTGCCATCAGATCTGCTGGCGGGGGGGAAGAGACCCAGTACTTC. This sequence encodes CAIRSAGGGEETQYF.